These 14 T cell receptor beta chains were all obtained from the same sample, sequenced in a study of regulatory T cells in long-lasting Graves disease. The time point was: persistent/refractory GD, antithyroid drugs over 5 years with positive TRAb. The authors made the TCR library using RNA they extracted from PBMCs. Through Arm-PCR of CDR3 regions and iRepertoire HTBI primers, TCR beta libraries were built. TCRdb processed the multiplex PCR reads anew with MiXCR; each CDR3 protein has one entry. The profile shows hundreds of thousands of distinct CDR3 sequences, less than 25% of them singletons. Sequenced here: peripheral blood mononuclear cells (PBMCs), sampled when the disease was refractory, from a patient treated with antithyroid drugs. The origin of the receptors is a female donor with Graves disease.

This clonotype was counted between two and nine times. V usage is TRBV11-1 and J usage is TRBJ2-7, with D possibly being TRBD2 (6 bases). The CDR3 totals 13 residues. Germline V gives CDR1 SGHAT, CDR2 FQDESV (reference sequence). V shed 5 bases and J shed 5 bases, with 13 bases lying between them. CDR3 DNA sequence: TGTGCCAGCAGCCTACCCGCGGGGAACGAGCAGTACTTC. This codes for CASSLPAGNEQYF.

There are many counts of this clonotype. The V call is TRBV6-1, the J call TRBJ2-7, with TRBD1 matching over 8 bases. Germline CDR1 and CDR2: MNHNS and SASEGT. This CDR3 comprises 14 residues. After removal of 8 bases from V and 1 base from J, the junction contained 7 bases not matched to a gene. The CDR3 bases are TGTGCCAGCTTCGGGACAGGCCGTTCCTACGAGCAGTACTTC. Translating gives CASFGTGRSYEQYF.

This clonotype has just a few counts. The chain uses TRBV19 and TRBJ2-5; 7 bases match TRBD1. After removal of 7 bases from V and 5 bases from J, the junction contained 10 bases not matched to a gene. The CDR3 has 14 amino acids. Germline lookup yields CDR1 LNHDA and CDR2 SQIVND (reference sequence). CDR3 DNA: TGTGCCAGTACCCCGACAGGGATTAAGGAGACCCAGTACTTC. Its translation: CASTPTGIKETQYF.

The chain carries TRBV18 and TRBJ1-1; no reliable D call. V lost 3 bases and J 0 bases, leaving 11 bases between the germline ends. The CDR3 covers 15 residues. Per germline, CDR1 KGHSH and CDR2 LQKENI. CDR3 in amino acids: CASSPYPRMNTEAFF. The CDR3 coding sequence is TGTGCCAGCTCACCCTACCCCAGGATGAACACTGAAGCTTTCTTT.

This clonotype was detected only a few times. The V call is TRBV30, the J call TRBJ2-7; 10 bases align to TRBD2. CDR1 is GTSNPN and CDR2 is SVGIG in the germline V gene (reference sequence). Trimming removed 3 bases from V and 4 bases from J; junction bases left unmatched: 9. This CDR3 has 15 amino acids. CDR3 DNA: TGTGCCTGGAGAGGTACTAGCGGGAACCTGTACGAGCAGTACTTC. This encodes CAWRGTSGNLYEQYF. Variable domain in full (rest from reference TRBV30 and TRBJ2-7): SQTIHQWPATLVQPVGSPLSLECTVEGTSNPNLYWYRQAAGRGLQLLFYSVGIGQISSEVPQNLSASRPQDRQFILSSKKLLLSDSGFYLCAWRGTSGNLYEQYFGPGTRLTVT.

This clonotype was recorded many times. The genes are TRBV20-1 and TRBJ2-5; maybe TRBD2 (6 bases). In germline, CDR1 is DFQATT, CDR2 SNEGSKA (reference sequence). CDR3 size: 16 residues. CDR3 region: CSAGGRPRIVEETQYF. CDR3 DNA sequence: TGCAGCGCCGGGGGTAGACCCAGGATCGTGGAAGAGACCCAGTACTTC.

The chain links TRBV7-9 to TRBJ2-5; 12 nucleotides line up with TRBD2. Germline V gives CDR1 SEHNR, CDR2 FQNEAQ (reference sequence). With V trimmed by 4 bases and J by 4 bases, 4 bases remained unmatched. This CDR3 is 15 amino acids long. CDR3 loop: CASSSGTSGPETQYF. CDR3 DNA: TGTGCCAGCAGCTCCGGGACTAGCGGGCCAGAGACCCAGTACTTC.

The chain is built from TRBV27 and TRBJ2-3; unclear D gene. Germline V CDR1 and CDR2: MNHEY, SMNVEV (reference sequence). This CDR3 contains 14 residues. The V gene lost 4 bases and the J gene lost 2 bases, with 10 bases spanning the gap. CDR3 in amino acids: CASSSSPNTDTQYF. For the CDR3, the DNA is TGTGCCAGCAGTTCTTCTCCTAACACAGATACGCAGTATTTT.

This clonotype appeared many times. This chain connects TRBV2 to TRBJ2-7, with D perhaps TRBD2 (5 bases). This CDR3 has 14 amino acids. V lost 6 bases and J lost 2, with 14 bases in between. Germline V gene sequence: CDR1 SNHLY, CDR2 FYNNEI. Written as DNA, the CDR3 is TGTGCCAGCAGGGGAGACATTTTCGCCTACGAGCAGTACTTC. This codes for CASRGDIFAYEQYF.

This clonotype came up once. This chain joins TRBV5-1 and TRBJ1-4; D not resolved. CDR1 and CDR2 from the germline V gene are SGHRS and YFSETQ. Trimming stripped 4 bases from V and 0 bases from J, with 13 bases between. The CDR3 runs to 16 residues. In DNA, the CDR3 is TGCGCCAGCAGCCCAACTCTGATAGCAACTAATGAAAAACTGTTTTTT. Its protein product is CASSPTLIATNEKLFF.

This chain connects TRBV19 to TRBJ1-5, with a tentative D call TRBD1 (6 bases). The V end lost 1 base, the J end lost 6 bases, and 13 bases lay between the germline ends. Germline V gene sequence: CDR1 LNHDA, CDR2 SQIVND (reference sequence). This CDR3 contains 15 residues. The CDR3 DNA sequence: TGTGCCAGTAGTATAGGATCGGGGGGCGGTCAGCCCCAGCATTTT. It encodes CASSIGSGGGQPQHF.

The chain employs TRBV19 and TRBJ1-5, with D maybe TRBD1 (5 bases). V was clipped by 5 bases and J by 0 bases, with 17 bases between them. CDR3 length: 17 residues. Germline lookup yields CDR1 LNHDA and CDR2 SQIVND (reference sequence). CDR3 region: CASSPTSPGLSNQPQHF. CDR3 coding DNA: TGTGCCAGTAGTCCCACCTCCCCGGGGCTTAGCAATCAGCCCCAGCATTTT.

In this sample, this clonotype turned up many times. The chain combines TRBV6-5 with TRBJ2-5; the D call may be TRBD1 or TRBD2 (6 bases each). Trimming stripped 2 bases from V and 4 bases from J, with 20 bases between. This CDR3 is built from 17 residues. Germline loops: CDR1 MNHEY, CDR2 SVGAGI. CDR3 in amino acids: CASSYRLPGPGAETQYF. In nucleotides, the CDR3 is TGTGCCAGCAGTTACCGCCTACCGGGACCGGGGGCAGAGACCCAGTACTTC.

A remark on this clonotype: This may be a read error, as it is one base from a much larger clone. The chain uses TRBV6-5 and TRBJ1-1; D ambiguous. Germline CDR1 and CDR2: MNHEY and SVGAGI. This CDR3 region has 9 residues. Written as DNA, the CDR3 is TGTGCCAGCGGTTACCTAGCTTTCTTT. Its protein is CASGYLAFF.